The 26 T cell receptor beta chains below come from one sample, sequenced in a study of T cells after somatic rescue of genetic block. The table came from immunoSEQ multiplex PCR; TCRdb's copy has only in-frame clones and leaves some out. The profile shows 7,500 or so clones, 70% to 90% of them singletons. Sequencing was carried out using peripheral blood mononuclear cells (PBMCs). The receptors here all came from a boy aged 5-17 years.

V usage is TRBV11-2 and J usage is TRBJ2-1; the D gene is possibly TRBD2 (5 bases). The CDR3 is 14 amino acids. The ends were cut back, 3 bases at V and 7 bases at J, with 13 bases in the middle. The germline gives CDR1 SGHAT, CDR2 FQNNGV. This chain's CDR3 is CASSFATSGNEQFF. CDR3 sequence (DNA): TGTGCCAGCAGCTTTGCGACATCGGGAAATGAGCAGTTCTTC.

The chain recombines TRBV9 with TRBJ2-3; D is possibly TRBD1 or TRBD2 (7 bases each). The CDR3 spans 17 residues. V lost 4 bases to trimming and J lost 9 bases, with 27 bases between them. Germline CDR1 SGDLS, CDR2 YYNGEE. CDR3 DNA sequence: TGTGCCAGCAGCCCGAGGGAGGGGGCTTCGTTTGGGGAAACGCAGTATTTT. Protein product: CASSPREGASFGETQYF.

This clone was found a few times. The J gene is TRBJ2-7, the V gene TRBV5-5, with 12 bases aligning to TRBD2. The CDR3 loop spans 16 amino acids. The V gene end was trimmed by 5 bases and the J gene end by 3 bases; junction bases not matched to a gene: 9. The germline gives CDR1 SGHKS, CDR2 YYEKEE (reference sequence). As DNA, the CDR3 is TGTGCCAGCAGAACAGGGACTAGCGGGCCCATCTACGAGCAGTACTTC. Protein sequence: CASRTGTSGPIYEQYF.

V is TRBV2 and J is TRBJ2-7; no reliable D call. Germline-derived CDR1 and CDR2 are SNHLY and FYNNEI. There are 14 residues in the CDR3. Trimming took off 4 bases at V and 0 bases at J, with 10 bases between the two ends. The CDR3 nucleotides are TGTGCCAGCAGTGTTACCGGCGGCTCCTACGAGCAGTACTTC. It yields the protein CASSVTGGSYEQYF.

The DNA for the CDR3 is TGTGCCATCAGTGATCTAGGACTAGTGCAAGAGACCCAGTACTTC. Its translation: CAISDLGLVQETQYF. V is TRBV10-3 and J is TRBJ2-5; 7 positions match TRBD2. The CDR3 length is 15 residues. Looked up from germline, CDR1 is ENHRY and CDR2 is SYGVKD. J was trimmed by 2 bases and V by 3 bases; bases with no gene match: 6.

The chain carries TRBV2 and TRBJ2-1; no clear D. Per germline, CDR1 SNHLY and CDR2 FYNNEI. CDR3 length: 12 amino acids. Trimming took off 8 bases at V and 7 bases at J, with 12 bases between the two ends. The CDR3 loop is CASRQLKNEQFF. The CDR3 DNA reads TGTGCCAGCCGGCAACTTAAGAATGAGCAGTTCTTC.

This CDR3 is CASSLGQGIDTQYF. The CDR3 DNA is TGTGCCAGCAGCTTGGGGCAGGGGATAGATACGCAGTATTTT. V usage is TRBV7-9 and J usage is TRBJ2-3, with D maybe TRBD1 (6 bases). This CDR3 contains 14 residues. Trimming removed 3 bases at V and 5 bases at J, with 12 bases between. Germline V gene data show CDR1 as SEHNR and CDR2 as FQNEAQ (reference sequence). Looking up the rest from reference TRBV7-9 and TRBJ2-3 gives the full variable domain: DTGVSQNPRHKITKRGQNVTFRCDPISEHNRLYWYRQTLGQGPEFLTYFQNEAQLEKSRLLSDRFSAERPKGSFSTLEIQRTEQGDSAMYLCASSLGQGIDTQYFGPGTRLTVL.

V is TRBV7-2 and J is TRBJ2-3; D is uncertain. The CDR3 runs to 11 residues. Trimming took off 5 bases at V and 6 bases at J, with 6 bases between the two ends. Germline assignment: CDR1 SGHTA and CDR2 FQGNSA. The CDR3 DNA reads TGTGCCAGCAGCCCACAGGATACGCAGTATTTT. Amino acids: CASSPQDTQYF. Based on the CDR3 plus reference TRBV7-2 and TRBJ2-3, the full variable domain is GAGVSQSPSNKVTEKGKDVELRCDPISGHTALYWYRQSLGQGLEFLIYFQGNSAPDKSGLPSDRFSAERTGGSVSTLTIQRTQQEDSAVYLCASSPQDTQYFGPGTRLTVL.

The V and J genes are TRBV6-6 and TRBJ2-5; TRBD2 might be the D (5 bases). Trimming cost V 5 bases and J 0 bases, with 7 bases left between them. Germline V gives CDR1 MNHNY, CDR2 SVGAGI (reference sequence). This CDR3 is built from 13 residues. For the CDR3, the DNA is TGTGCCAGCAGTCGGGATTACCAAGAGACCCAGTACTTC. This encodes CASSRDYQETQYF.

The chain links TRBV5-4 to TRBJ2-1, with a weak D call TRBD1 (6 bases). The CDR3 is 15 amino acids. From germline, CDR1 is SGHNT and CDR2 YYREEE (reference sequence). V lost 3 bases and J lost 9, with 19 bases in between. The CDR3 nucleotides are TGTGCCAGCAGCTGGACAGCGGCACGAGGAGGTGAGCAGTTCTTC. This gives the protein CASSWTAARGGEQFF.

The chain has TRBV18 and TRBJ2-1; D might be TRBD2 (5 bases). The CDR3 loop spans 13 amino acids. CDR1 is KGHSH and CDR2 is LQKENI in the germline V gene. The V and J ends lost 2 bases and 7 bases respectively, with 9 bases between them. CDR3 in amino acids: CASSPILDNEQFF. In nucleotides, the CDR3 is TGTGCCAGCTCACCAATACTAGATAATGAGCAGTTCTTC.

This chain connects TRBV10-1 to TRBJ2-7; D possibly corresponds to TRBD1 (5 bases). The germline V gene encodes CDR1 WNHNN and CDR2 SYGVQD (reference sequence). The length of the CDR3 is 15 residues. V was cut by 0 bases and J by 4 bases, with 13 bases left in between. The CDR3 coding sequence is TGCGCCAGCAGTGAGTCGCAGGGCCTCGGGTACGAGCAGTACTTC. Protein sequence: CASSESQGLGYEQYF.

The V and J genes are TRBV7-6 and TRBJ2-1; 7 bases are shared with TRBD2. Germline loops: CDR1 SGHVS, CDR2 FNYEAQ. This CDR3 comprises 14 residues. Trimming at V came to 5 bases and at J to 8 bases, leaving 9 bases not matched to a gene. The CDR3: CASSRRDYGDEQFF. DNA of the CDR3: TGTGCCAGCAGCCGCCGGGACTATGGGGATGAGCAGTTCTTC.

This chain links TRBV5-4 with TRBJ2-5, with 10 bases that match TRBD1. V shed 6 bases, J shed 4 bases, and the junction held 6 bases outside the gene matches. CDR3 size: 14 residues. Germline CDR1 reads SGHNT; CDR2 reads YYREEE (reference sequence). Here the CDR3 reads CASKRDRGPETQYF. In DNA form, the CDR3 reads TGTGCCAGCAAACGAGACAGGGGGCCAGAGACCCAGTACTTC.

The chain is built from TRBV6-1 and TRBJ2-5; D may match TRBD1 or TRBD2 (6 bases each). CDR1 and CDR2 from the germline V gene are MNHNS and SASEGT. Trimming removed 5 bases from V and 4 bases from J, with 11 bases in between. The CDR3 runs 13 residues. The CDR3 DNA follows: TGTGCCAGCAGTCTCGGGGGCAGAGAGACCCAGTACTTC. This codes for CASSLGGRETQYF.

The chain has TRBV18 and TRBJ1-1, with 7 nucleotides matching TRBD1. The germline CDR1 and CDR2 sequences are KGHSH and LQKENI. This CDR3 is 18 amino acids long. Trimming cost V 0 bases and J 4 bases; bases outside gene matches: 14. CDR3 nucleotide sequence: TGTGCCAGCTCACCACCGGGACAGACAGGGCCACGCAGCACTGAAGCTTTCTTT. This codes for CASSPPGQTGPRSTEAFF. Looking up the rest from reference TRBV18 and TRBJ1-1 gives the full variable domain: NAGVMQNPRHLVRRRGQEARLRCSPMKGHSHVYWYRQLPEEGLKFMVYLQKENIIDESGMPKERFSAEFPKEGPSILRIQQVVRGDSAAYFCASSPPGQTGPRSTEAFFGQGTRLTVV.

This clone has just a few counts. The genes are TRBV5-1 and TRBJ1-1; 8 nucleotides align to TRBD1. The CDR3 extends over 19 amino acids. Germline values: CDR1 SGHRS, CDR2 YFSETQ. V lost 0 bases, J lost 0 bases, and 13 bases stayed unmatched. The CDR3 here is CASSLGYFRTGFMNTEAFF. As DNA, the CDR3 is TGCGCCAGCAGCTTGGGCTACTTTAGGACAGGGTTTATGAACACTGAAGCTTTCTTT. The full variable domain, rest sourced from reference TRBV5-1 and TRBJ1-1, is KAGVTQTPRYLIKTRGQQVTLSCSPISGHRSVSWYQQTPGQGLQFLFEYFSETQRNKGNFPGRFSGRQFSNSRSEMNVSTLELGDSALYLCASSLGYFRTGFMNTEAFFGQGTRLTVV.

V usage is TRBV10-2 and J usage is TRBJ2-2, with 7 positions matching TRBD2. This CDR3 comprises 16 residues. Trimming at V came to 6 bases and at J to 4 bases, leaving 11 bases not matched to a gene. Per the germline V gene, CDR1 is WSHSY and CDR2 is SAAADI. The CDR3 DNA is TGCGCCAGCAGATCCGGGACTACAAATTCCACCGGGGAGCTGTTTTTT. It yields the protein CASRSGTTNSTGELFF.

The CDR3 DNA reads as TGTGCCAGCAGTTACGAAGCGGGAGGGCTTAATGAGCAGTTCTTC. It codes for CASSYEAGGLNEQFF. The chain links TRBV6-5 to TRBJ2-1; 10 bases match TRBD2. From germline, CDR1 is MNHEY and CDR2 SVGAGI. The ends lost 2 bases at V and 7 bases at J; junction bases unmatched: 5. This CDR3 is built from 15 residues.

The V and J genes are TRBV7-8 and TRBJ2-1, with 10 bases lining up with TRBD2. The ends lost 0 bases at V and 7 bases at J; junction bases unmatched: 12. The CDR3 is made up of 18 amino acids. Germline loops: CDR1 SGHVS, CDR2 FQNEAQ. The CDR3 region is CASSLAGLAVLGANEQFF. CDR3 DNA: TGTGCCAGCAGCTTAGCAGGACTAGCGGTTTTAGGGGCAAATGAGCAGTTCTTC.

The chain's CDR3 is CASGSVTSGVPYEQYF. The CDR3, as DNA: TGTGCTAGTGGTTCTGTTACTAGCGGGGTTCCCTACGAGCAGTACTTC. The rearrangement joins TRBV12-5 to TRBJ2-7; 10 nucleotides agree with TRBD2. J was trimmed by 2 bases and V by 4 bases; bases with no gene match: 8. Germline assignment: CDR1 LGHNT and CDR2 FRNRAP. CDR3 size: 16 residues.

This chain connects TRBV15 to TRBJ1-5; TRBD1 is a possible D gene (5 bases). Germline CDR1 and CDR2: LNHNV and YYDKDF (reference sequence). The CDR3 covers 15 residues. The V end lost 3 bases, the J end lost 5 bases, and 14 bases lay between the germline ends. DNA of the CDR3: TGTGCCACCAGCAGGGAGTCCAGGGATGATCAGCCCCAGCATTTT. Amino acid sequence: CATSRESRDDQPQHF. The variable domain in full, completed from reference TRBV15 and TRBJ1-5, reads DAMVIQNPRYQVTQFGKPVTLSCSQTLNHNVMYWYQQKSSQAPKLLFHYYDKDFNNEADTPDNFQSRRPNTSFCFLDIRSPGLGDTAMYLCATSRESRDDQPQHFGDGTRLSIL.

The CDR3 sequence is CASTPGEGRTEAFF. CDR3 DNA sequence: TGTGCCAGCACCCCGGGCGAGGGACGGACTGAAGCTTTCTTT. The rearrangement uses TRBV9 and TRBJ1-1; weak D call: TRBD1 (5 bases). This CDR3 has 14 residues. Trimming cost V 6 bases and J 5 bases, with 17 bases left between them. In germline, CDR1 is SGDLS, CDR2 YYNGEE. The entire variable domain, with the rest obtained from reference TRBV9 and TRBJ1-1, is as follows: DSGVTQTPKHLITATGQRVTLRCSPRSGDLSVYWYQQSLDQGLQFLIQYYNGEERAKGNILERFSAQQFPDLHSELNLSSLELGDSALYFCASTPGEGRTEAFFGQGTRLTVV.

In DNA form, the CDR3 reads TGTGCCAGCTCCCCCCACCAAGAGACCCAGTACTTC. This codes for CASSPHQETQYF. This sequence joins TRBV7-2 and TRBJ2-5, with unresolved D. The V end was cut by 8 bases, the J end by 0 bases, with 7 bases between. CDR1 and CDR2 from the germline V gene are SGHTA and FQGNSA. CDR3 length equals 12 residues.

The V gene is TRBV5-4, the J gene TRBJ1-1, with 9 nucleotides matching TRBD1. Germline trimming cut 3 bases from V and 1 base from J; bases unmatched to any gene: 4. The CDR3 sequence is 15 residues long. Germline CDR1 and CDR2: SGHNT and YYREEE (reference sequence). CDR3 DNA: TGTGCCAGCAGCTGGAGGGACAGGGCGAACACTGAAGCTTTCTTT. Translation: CASSWRDRANTEAFF.

The chain couples TRBV7-9 to TRBJ2-1; a weak D match, TRBD2 (6 bases). Trimming stripped 2 bases from V and 5 bases from J, with 13 bases between. CDR1 SEHNR and CDR2 FQNEAQ come from the germline V gene (reference sequence). The CDR3 runs 15 residues. Here the CDR3 reads CASSLYRGTHNEQFF. CDR3 nucleotides: TGTGCCAGCAGCTTATACCGCGGGACCCACAATGAGCAGTTCTTC.